This entry is about one TCR beta chain. No cognate antigen has been identified for it. It has no much larger one-base neighbor in the sample; base qualities were not kept. TCR beta CDR3 regions were amplified from RNA transcripts. For the first round of RT-PCR on the TCR CDR3, the HTBI primer set was used together with the Qiagen OneStep RT-PCR kit. A second multiplex PCR round built the libraries, followed by size selection and purification. Paired-end sequencing of the libraries was performed with 100 bp reads on an Illumina HiSeq2000. The original pipeline was this. SOAPnuke was used to process the raw data, removing reads that contained adapters or uncalled bases, had a mean Phred below 15, or lacked an exact match to the constant primer or identifier. High-quality paired reads were merged using COPE v1.2.5, and each unique nucleotide sequence was defined as a clonotype. MiTCR v1.1 was used to align clonotypes to the IMGT TRBV, TRBD and TRBJ reference segments. Only V-J combinations with frequency above 0.0001, covering 99% to 99.2% of repertoires, were analysed. A TCS score was defined as the ratio between F50 (clonal expansion) and ExV (chaos), using BLOSUM62-based TCRdist between CDR3 peptides within each V-J. Welch's t-statistics and random forest reduced roughly 540 V-J features to 13, which were used in a naive Bayes classifier (R e1071). The similarity between thyroid and blood repertoires was quantified using the Morisita-Horn index. The public reads were reanalyzed by TCRdb: fastp trimming at Q25, MiXCR alignment, in-frame beta chains only. Under each unique CDR3 protein, matching rows form one entry showing the most common genes and DNA. These V and J calls derive from TCRdb rather than the authors' analysis. This sample lists about 570,000 distinct CDR3 sequences; around 42% were detected once. Over 15% of the sample is taken by the ten largest.

This record comes from a study of T cells in Graves' hyperthyroidism and ophthalmopathy (dated by TCRdb to between 2018 and 2020). Describing the broader study: A discovery cohort of roughly 96 patients, roughly 40 with Graves' ophthalmopathy and 57 with stable Graves' hyperthyroidism, was used to find distinguishing TCR V-J signatures. An independent validation cohort of under 20 hyperthyroidism patients and more than 15 patients who later progressed to ophthalmopathy tested prospective prediction of ophthalmopathy. The 100 discovery patients were randomly split 7:3 into training and test sets. In addition, the study compared T-cell repertoires in thyroid tissue and in blood from several Graves' hyperthyroidism patients. After blood sampling, hyperthyroidism patients were treated with methimazole at a starting dose of 30 mg daily, and ophthalmopathy patients were treated with high-dose intravenous methylprednisolone. According to the paper, TCR Vbeta CDR3 sequencing was carried out on 135 peripheral blood samples, which came from approximately 43 ophthalmopathy, around 74 hyperthyroidism and about 17 progressor patients. General findings and caveats noted by the study authors: Most expanded thyroid clonotypes (frequency above 0.001) were also found in blood, which suggests that blood repertoires may mirror thyroid immune responses. In validation, the model predicted progression to ophthalmopathy with over 60% sensitivity and around 72% specificity, a median of about six months before onset. Sample size was not statistically predetermined, and investigators were not blinded to group allocation. A model built on a 13 V-J signature distinguished ophthalmopathy from stable hyperthyroidism, reaching 85% to 90% sensitivity and about 81% specificity in cross-validation and 80%/75% in testing.

Any patient with an uncontrolled infection, another autoimmune disease, pregnancy or lactation was excluded. Clinical symptoms, serum thyroxine and TRAb, thyroid ultrasound, and orbital computed tomography formed the basis for the diagnoses. Trizol reagent was used to extract total RNA, and RNA quality was then checked on an Agilent 2100 Bioanalyzer. Including cysteine and phenylalanine, the CDR3 has 14 amino acids. Only the CDR3 region is kept as DNA, spanning 42 bases read in frame from base 1. As encoded in the germline V gene, CDR1 is ENHRY while CDR2 is SYGVKD. For this chain, trimming is 6 bases at the V end and 8 bases at the J end, and the number of junction bases without a gene match is 12.

Recombination joined TRBV10-3 with TRBJ1-2; 7 central bases correspond to TRBD1. The sequenced material came from peripheral blood or thyroid tissue (not recorded which). The receptor comes from an adult woman with Graves' disease, either hyperthyroidism or ophthalmopathy (not recorded which). The CDR3 amino acid sequence is: CAIRGGGGAEGYTF. The DNA reads as follows: TGTGCCATCAGAGGGGGAGGGGGCGCAGAAGGCTACACCTTC.